The TCR beta chain under discussion was sequenced for a study of blood T cells in healthy people across ages. The V segment lost 3 bases and the J segment 4 bases; nucleotides outside the gene matches: 7. The CDR3 totals 16 residues. Germline V gene lookup returns CDR1 KGHDR and CDR2 SFDVKD. The second PCR ran roughly 7 to 12 cycles with a sample-barcoded 5' primer and J-beta primers. MiXCR, applied by TCRdb to the 5' RACE reads, yields one record per CDR3 protein. This sample has approximately 780,000 distinct CDR3 sequences, with roughly 25% found just once. These data were likewise used in another study, on T cells of mothers and their children.

V usage is TRBV24-1 and J usage is TRBJ2-5; 10 bases match TRBD1. The specimen sequenced was blood. This sequence was found in a boy between 10 and 17 years old in good health. This chain's CDR3 is CATSDPGTGVSETQYF. The CDR3 coding sequence is TGTGCCACCAGTGATCCTGGGACAGGGGTCTCAGAGACCCAGTACTTC.